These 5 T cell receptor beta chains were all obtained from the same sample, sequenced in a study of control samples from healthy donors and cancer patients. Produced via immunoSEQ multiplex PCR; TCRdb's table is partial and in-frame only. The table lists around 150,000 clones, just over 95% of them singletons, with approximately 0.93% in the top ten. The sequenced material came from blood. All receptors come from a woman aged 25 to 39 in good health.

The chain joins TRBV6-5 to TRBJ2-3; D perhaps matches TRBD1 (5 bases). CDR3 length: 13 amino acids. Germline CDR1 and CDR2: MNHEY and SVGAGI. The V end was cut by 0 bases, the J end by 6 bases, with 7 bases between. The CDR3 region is CASSYSYRDTQYF. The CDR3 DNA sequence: TGTGCCAGCAGTTACTCTTACAGGGATACGCAGTATTTT.

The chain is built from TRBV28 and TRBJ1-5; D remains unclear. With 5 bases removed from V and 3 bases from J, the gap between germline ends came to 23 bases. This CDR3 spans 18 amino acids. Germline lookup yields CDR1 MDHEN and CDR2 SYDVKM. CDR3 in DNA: TGTGCCAGCAGTCCCATGGGGAGGGAGGGTACCTACAATCAGCCCCAGCATTTT. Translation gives CASSPMGREGTYNQPQHF. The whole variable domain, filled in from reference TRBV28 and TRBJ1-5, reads DVKVTQSSRYLVKRTGEKVFLECVQDMDHENMFWYRQDPGLGLRLIYFSYDVKMKEKGDIPEGYSVSREKKERFSLILESASTNQTSMYLCASSPMGREGTYNQPQHFGDGTRLSIL.

CDR3 DNA: TGCAGCGTCGGGAGCGGGGAGACCCAGTACTTC. Translated, it gives CSVGSGETQYF. The rearrangement joins TRBV29-1 to TRBJ2-5, with D maybe TRBD2 (6 bases). Trimming took 6 bases from V and 5 from J, leaving 10 bases between them. This CDR3 contains 11 residues. Germline assignment: CDR1 SQVTM and CDR2 ANQGSEA.

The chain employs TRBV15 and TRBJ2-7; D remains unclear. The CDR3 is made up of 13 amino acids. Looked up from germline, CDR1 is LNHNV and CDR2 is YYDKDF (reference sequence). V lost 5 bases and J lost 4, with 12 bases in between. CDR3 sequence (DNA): TGTGCCACCAGCGTACGGACGGAGTACGAGCAGTACTTC. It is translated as CATSVRTEYEQYF.

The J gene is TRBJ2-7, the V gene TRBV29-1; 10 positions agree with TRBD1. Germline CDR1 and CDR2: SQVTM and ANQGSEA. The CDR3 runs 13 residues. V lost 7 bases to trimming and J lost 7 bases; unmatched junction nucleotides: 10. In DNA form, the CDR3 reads TGCAGCGCGTCCGGGACAGGGGCGAGGGAGCAGTACTTC. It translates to CSASGTGAREQYF.